This T cell receptor (beta chain) was obtained from a study of human thymus T cells. Broader study findings: Biased V and J segment usage appeared in thymus and peripheral blood.

Notes on this clone: Its antigen is currently unknown.

TCRdb keeps only in-frame clones here, not all; method: immunoSEQ multiplex PCR. The data show 45,000 to 75,000 clones, with 85% to 95% seen just once and less than 7% held by the top ten. Germline CDR1 reads LNHNV; CDR2 reads YYDKDF (reference sequence). V was cut by 4 bases and J by 2 bases, with 8 bases left in between. CDR3 length equals 13 residues. The TCR comes from a boy under three years old with a congenital heart defect but otherwise immunologically healthy. Sequenced input: blood. This chain links TRBV15 with TRBJ2-5; no clear D. The CDR3 sequence is CATSIWGQETQYF. The CDR3 DNA follows: TGTGCCACCAGCATATGGGGACAAGAGACCCAGTACTTC.